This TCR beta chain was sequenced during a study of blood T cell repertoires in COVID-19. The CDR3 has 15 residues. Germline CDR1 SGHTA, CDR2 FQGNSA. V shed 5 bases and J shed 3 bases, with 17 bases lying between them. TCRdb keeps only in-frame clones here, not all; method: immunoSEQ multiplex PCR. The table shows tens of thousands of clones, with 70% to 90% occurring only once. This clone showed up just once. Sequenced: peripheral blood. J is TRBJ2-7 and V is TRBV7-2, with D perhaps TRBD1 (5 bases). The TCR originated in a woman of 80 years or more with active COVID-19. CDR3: CASSTSFDSYYEQYF. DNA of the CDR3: TGTGCCAGCAGCACCTCCTTCGACAGCTACTACGAGCAGTACTTC.